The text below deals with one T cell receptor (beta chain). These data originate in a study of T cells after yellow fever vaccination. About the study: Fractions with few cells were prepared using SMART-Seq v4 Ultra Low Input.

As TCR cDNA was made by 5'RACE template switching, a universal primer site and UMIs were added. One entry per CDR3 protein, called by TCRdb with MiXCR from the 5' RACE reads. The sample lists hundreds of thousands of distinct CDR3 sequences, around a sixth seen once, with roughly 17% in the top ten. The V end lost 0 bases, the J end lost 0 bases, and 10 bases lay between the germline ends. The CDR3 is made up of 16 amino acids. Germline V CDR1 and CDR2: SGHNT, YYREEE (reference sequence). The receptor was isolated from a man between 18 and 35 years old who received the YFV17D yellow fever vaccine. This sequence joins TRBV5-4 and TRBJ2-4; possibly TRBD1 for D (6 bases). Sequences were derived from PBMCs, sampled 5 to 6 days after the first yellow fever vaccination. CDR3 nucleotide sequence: TGTGCCAGCAGCTTGGAGGCAGGGGTAGCCAAAAACATTCAGTACTTC. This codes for CASSLEAGVAKNIQYF. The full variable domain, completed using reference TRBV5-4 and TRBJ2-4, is ETGVTQSPTHLIKTRGQQVTLRCSSQSGHNTVSWYQQALGQGPQFIFQYYREEENGRGNFPPRFSGLQFPNYSSELNVNALELDDSALYLCASSLEAGVAKNIQYFGAGTRLSVL.